This TCR beta chain was sequenced for a study of T cell responses to AZD1222 COVID-19 vaccine. Study-level findings and limits: A reported finding is that nearly half of spike-specific TCRs target unmutated variant regions. Repertoires were obtained only post-peak T cell response. Seropositivity was recorded at baseline in only six AZD1222 recipients.

The repertoire was sequenced with immunoSEQ multiplex PCR; TCRdb's copy has only in-frame clones and lacks some. The table has about 83,000 clones, under 95% seen once; the top ten hold around 28%. The CDR3 is 15 residues long. Germline CDR1 reads SGHRS; CDR2 reads YFSETQ. V shed 4 bases, J shed 3 bases, and the junction held 6 bases outside the gene matches. Concerning this clone itself: Its antigen is still unknown.

The source of this sequence is an adult who received the AZD1222 COVID-19 vaccine. The sample was peripheral blood, taken 28 days after the second AZD1222 dose. The chain is built from TRBV5-1 and TRBJ2-1, with 8 bases identical to TRBD2. CDR3 protein: CASSAPGTSYNEQFF. As DNA, the CDR3 is TGCGCCAGCAGCGCACCCGGGACTAGCTACAATGAGCAGTTCTTC.